This T cell receptor (beta chain) was identified in a study of monozygotic twins with inflammatory bowel disease. On this clonotype: The antigen remains undetermined.

One entry per CDR3 protein, without DNA, is what TCRdb gives after re-calling the 5' RACE reads. The sample's table shows around 380,000 distinct CDR3 sequences. The CDR3 is 14 amino acids. CDR1 LGHNA and CDR2 YSLEER come from the germline V gene. Study-wide findings and caveats: In the analysis, different T cell subtypes could not be told apart.

The sequence derives from a human donor with ulcerative colitis or Crohn's disease, or a healthy co-twin of an affected twin (not recorded which). Sequencing used blood. This sequence joins TRBV4-3 and TRBJ2-2; TCRdb lists TRBD2, though no DNA is available to test this call. CDR3 amino acids: CASSQGPTAGELFF.